This entry concerns a single T cell receptor (beta chain). Its antigen remains unidentified. No much larger clone exists at a distance of one base, and base qualities are not known. The collaborating institutions used their own protocols to collect whole blood in K2EDTA tubes. For TCRbeta analysis, collaborators shipped samples in one of three forms: frozen whole blood, isolated PBMCs, or DNA extracted from either of those sample types. This record comes from a study of blood T cell repertoires in COVID-19 (dated by TCRdb to the early 2020s). At the level of the whole study: Samples from collaborators originated in the United States, Italy and Spain and spanned both the acute and convalescent phases of COVID-19. Where available, HLA class I and class II types were obtained from metadata supplied by the sample provider rather than from assay-based typing. Nearly every sample came with metadata listing a de-identified subject ID, COVID-19 status, age in years and sex. The repertoires were released in a freely available public database intended as a resource for research on the immune response to SARS-CoV-2. The material from the prospective study consisted of cDNA or gDNA derived from T cells, B-cell-depleted T cells, or PBMCs. Subjects who had been exposed to COVID-19, were actively infected with it, or had recovered from it provided the deeply sampled blood TCRbeta repertoires that made up the dataset. The samples were drawn from the first 160 participants of the ongoing ImmuneRACE study and from more than 1,000 subjects provided by 6 global collaborators.

What the authors observed across the whole study: How much clinical and demographic metadata was included differed by source and by participant, and the metadata was provided uncurated.

TCRbeta CDR3 regions were amplified from genomic DNA using the immunoSEQ Assay, a bias-controlled multiplex PCR. Per the source publication's procedure: The number of nucleated cells in each sample was estimated from the amplification of reference gene primers within the assay. To quantify the absolute abundance of each unique TCRbeta CDR3 rearrangement, sequence reads were collapsed and filtered. For each sample, productive Simpson clonality was calculated as the square root of Simpson's diversity index across productive rearrangements. Imported from immuneACCESS, the table was reduced by TCRdb to in-frame sequences with V and J called. These copies leave out some clones; in studies compared against another copy, an unresolved V gene accounts for under half, and the cause of the remainder is not known. From that table come the V and J calls and clone size; the DNA was used to work out D and trimming. Here the sample has under 45,000 clones; around 80% occur a single time. The top ten hold about 26% of the sample.

From the germline V gene, CDR1 is SGHTA and CDR2 is FQGNSA. V trim: 5 bases; J trim: 12 bases; unmatched bases: 19. The CDR3 holds 16 amino acids from the cysteine to the phenylalanine. The kept DNA is CDR3 alone, 48 bases in frame from the first base. The clonotype originates from a man older than 75 with acute or convalescent COVID-19. The rearrangement combines TRBV7-2 with TRBJ2-1; TRBD2 matches 7 bases in the middle. Sequenced input: peripheral blood. The nucleotides read TGTGCCAGCAGCCTAAGTTCTGGACTAGGGGTTCGAGGGCAGTTCTTC. Translated, this is CASSLSSGLGVRGQFF.